This TCR beta chain was identified during a study of blood T cell repertoires in COVID-19. With V trimmed by 5 bases and J by 7 bases, 16 bases remained unmatched. The CDR3 spans 16 residues. The germline CDR1 and CDR2 sequences are LNHDA and SQIVND (reference sequence). Original handling: Reference gene primer amplification gave nucleated cell count estimates. Data came from immunoSEQ multiplex PCR; TCRdb stores just in-frame clones and leaves some out. The V and J calls and clone size were taken over from that table, and D and trimming were inferred from the DNA. Found here are about 160,000 clones, 70% to 80% of them singletons; the top ten hold around 8%. One Seattle source followed patients from active infection through their disease course.

The chain recombines TRBV19 with TRBJ2-5; the match to TRBD1 covers 7 bases. Sequencing was carried out using peripheral blood. The source of this sequence is a woman in her sixties or seventies with COVID-19, enrolled during active disease. The DNA of the CDR3 is TGTGCCAGTAGTGCCACCACCGGGACAGCCAAGGCGACCCAGTACTTC. Amino acids: CASSATTGTAKATQYF.